The rows below give T cell receptor beta chains drawn from one sample of a study of cytomegalovirus exposure and HLA in healthy donors. Measured with immunoSEQ multiplex PCR; TCRdb has only the in-frame clones, and not every one. The sample has approximately 150,000 clones, 80% to 90% seen once. Sequencing input: PBMCs. All receptors derive from a young woman in good health and CMV-seropositive. CDR3s include the opening cysteine and the closing phenylalanine or tryptophan. Fields, in order: D gene, clone size, J gene, V gene, CDR3 DNA, CDR3 protein. The D gene is left open where the match is weak. Clone size, where shown, is once, few, many, or a class for clones that have expanded.

D gene: TRBD1; clone size: -; J gene: TRBJ2-4; V gene: TRBV15; CDR3 DNA: TGTGCCACCAGCAGAGATCTCGGAGACAGGGGAATTAACATTCAGTACTTC; CDR3 protein: CATSRDLGDRGINIQYF
D gene: -; clone size: -; J gene: TRBJ1-5; V gene: TRBV27; CDR3 DNA: TGTGCCAGCAGTCGTAATTGGGGCGGAGAACAGCCCCAGCATTTT; CDR3 protein: CASSRNWGGEQPQHF
D gene: TRBD1; clone size: -; J gene: TRBJ1-2; V gene: TRBV7-6; CDR3 DNA: TGTGCCAGCAGCCCGACGGTGGCAGGGGGAGGCTACACCTTC; CDR3 protein: CASSPTVAGGGYTF
D gene: TRBD1; clone size: -; J gene: TRBJ2-7; V gene: TRBV27; CDR3 DNA: TGTGCCAGCAGCCCGTCCCGGGACAGGAGCTACGAGCAGTACTTC; CDR3 protein: CASSPSRDRSYEQYF
D gene: TRBD1; clone size: -; J gene: TRBJ2-1; V gene: TRBV10-3; CDR3 DNA: TGTGCCATCAGTGAGTCACACAGGGGCGGCCCTGAGCAGTTCTTC; CDR3 protein: CAISESHRGGPEQFF
D gene: TRBD2; clone size: -; J gene: TRBJ2-5; V gene: TRBV5-1; CDR3 DNA: TGCGCCAGCAGCTTGGTCTCGGCAGGCGGGGGACAAGAGACCCAGTACTTC; CDR3 protein: CASSLVSAGGGQETQYF
D gene: -; clone size: -; J gene: TRBJ2-1; V gene: TRBV7-8; CDR3 DNA: TGTGCCAGCAGCTCAAATTTAGAGAATGAGCAGTTCTTC; CDR3 protein: CASSSNLENEQFF
D gene: TRBD2; clone size: -; J gene: TRBJ2-5; V gene: TRBV4-2; CDR3 DNA: TGTGCCAGCAGCCAAGGGACCGGGACTAGTGGACAGGAGACCCAGTACTTC; CDR3 protein: CASSQGTGTSGQETQYF
D gene: TRBD2; clone size: -; J gene: TRBJ2-3; V gene: TRBV9; CDR3 DNA: TGTGCCAGCAGCCCCCGACTAGCGGGGGCCTTTGAAAGGAAGTATTTT; CDR3 protein: CASSPRLAGAFERKYF
D gene: -; clone size: -; J gene: TRBJ1-1; V gene: TRBV6-4; CDR3 DNA: TGTGCCAGCAGTGACTCGCACGGTCACACTGAAGCTTTCTTT; CDR3 protein: CASSDSHGHTEAFF
D gene: -; clone size: -; J gene: TRBJ2-4; V gene: TRBV19; CDR3 DNA: TGTGCCAGTAGTATCGCCCAGGTCAAAAACATTCAGTACTTC; CDR3 protein: CASSIAQVKNIQYF
D gene: TRBD2; clone size: -; J gene: TRBJ2-6; V gene: TRBV19; CDR3 DNA: TGTGCCAGTAGAGACTCATTGGGGGGGGCTGGGGCCAACGTCCTGACTTTC; CDR3 protein: CASRDSLGGAGANVLTF
D gene: -; clone size: -; J gene: TRBJ1-1; V gene: TRBV9; CDR3 DNA: TGTGCCAGCAGCCCAGAGGTTGGGACATCTATCTCAGCTTTCTTT; CDR3 protein: CASSPEVGTSISAFF
D gene: -; clone size: -; J gene: TRBJ2-7; V gene: TRBV9; CDR3 DNA: TGTGCCAGCAGCGTAGGGCCAGCGACTACCTACGAGCAGTACTTC; CDR3 protein: CASSVGPATTYEQYF
D gene: TRBD1; clone size: -; J gene: TRBJ2-7; V gene: TRBV4-2; CDR3 DNA: TGTGCCAGCAGCCAGTCGCCGGGACAGGCCTACGAGCAGTACTTC; CDR3 protein: CASSQSPGQAYEQYF
D gene: -; clone size: -; J gene: TRBJ2-7; V gene: TRBV5-1; CDR3 DNA: TGCGCCAGCAGCCCCGTTTCCTCGGGGTCCTACGAGCAGTACTTC; CDR3 protein: CASSPVSSGSYEQYF
D gene: -; clone size: -; J gene: TRBJ1-5; V gene: TRBV6-6; CDR3 DNA: TGTGCCAGCAGTTACGCGTTGGGGGCAGGGCAGCCCCAGCATTTT; CDR3 protein: CASSYALGAGQPQHF
D gene: -; clone size: -; J gene: TRBJ1-2; V gene: TRBV6-5; CDR3 DNA: TGTGCCAGCAGCCGGACAGAGAACTATGGCTACACCTTC; CDR3 protein: CASSRTENYGYTF
D gene: -; clone size: -; J gene: TRBJ1-4; V gene: TRBV6-5; CDR3 DNA: TGTGCCAGCAGTCCGACAGGATACAACGAGGGAAAACTGTTTTTT; CDR3 protein: CASSPTGYNEGKLFF
D gene: -; clone size: -; J gene: TRBJ2-7; V gene: TRBV6-6; CDR3 DNA: TGTGCCAGCAGTATGCCCGGGAACGAGCAGTACTTC; CDR3 protein: CASSMPGNEQYF
D gene: TRBD1; clone size: -; J gene: TRBJ1-1; V gene: TRBV5-1; CDR3 DNA: TGCGCCAGCAGCCCCCCGACAGGGTTTGAAGCTTTCTTT; CDR3 protein: CASSPPTGFEAFF
D gene: -; clone size: -; J gene: TRBJ2-5; V gene: TRBV28; CDR3 DNA: TGTGCCAGCAGTCTCCGGGACTGGAAAGAGACCCAGTACTTC; CDR3 protein: CASSLRDWKETQYF
D gene: -; clone size: -; J gene: TRBJ2-1; V gene: TRBV5-1; CDR3 DNA: TGCGCCAGCAGCTTGGGTTCAAATGAGCAGTTCTTC; CDR3 protein: CASSLGSNEQFF
D gene: -; clone size: -; J gene: TRBJ1-2; V gene: TRBV6-1; CDR3 DNA: TGTGCCAGCACCAGGGCCCGAGACTATGGCTACACCTTC; CDR3 protein: CASTRARDYGYTF
D gene: -; clone size: -; J gene: TRBJ2-3; V gene: TRBV7-9; CDR3 DNA: TGTGCCAGCAGCTTAGATGGCAGCCTAGAGACAGATACGCAGTATTTT; CDR3 protein: CASSLDGSLETDTQYF
D gene: TRBD2; clone size: -; J gene: TRBJ2-3; V gene: TRBV9; CDR3 DNA: TGTGCCAGCAGCGTAGACCCTATTTCGTGGTTAGCGGGGGGCCGAGATACGCAGTATTTT; CDR3 protein: CASSVDPISWLAGGRDTQYF
D gene: -; clone size: once; J gene: TRBJ1-4; V gene: TRBV6-1; CDR3 DNA: TGTGCCAGCAGTCCCCCGGACAATAATGAAAAACTGTTTTTT; CDR3 protein: CASSPPDNNEKLFF
D gene: TRBD2; clone size: -; J gene: TRBJ2-7; V gene: TRBV5-1; CDR3 DNA: TGCGCCAGCAGTCCGGGGCGGGGGGCGGCCTACGAGCAGTACTTC; CDR3 protein: CASSPGRGAAYEQYF
D gene: TRBD2; clone size: -; J gene: TRBJ2-1; V gene: TRBV4-2; CDR3 DNA: TGTGCCAGCAGCCTCGGGACTAGCGGGGGGGGGACATCTAGCAATGAGCAGTTCTTC; CDR3 protein: CASSLGTSGGGTSSNEQFF
D gene: -; clone size: -; J gene: TRBJ1-2; V gene: TRBV4-3; CDR3 DNA: TGCGCCAGCAGCCGAGCAGGGTGGGGCTATGGCTACACCTTC; CDR3 protein: CASSRAGWGYGYTF
D gene: TRBD1; clone size: -; J gene: TRBJ1-4; V gene: TRBV6-5; CDR3 DNA: TGTGCCAGCAGTTTCAGGGGACAGGGAGGTGAAAAACTGTTTTTT; CDR3 protein: CASSFRGQGGEKLFF
D gene: -; clone size: -; J gene: TRBJ1-3; V gene: TRBV6-6; CDR3 DNA: TGTGCCAGCAGTTCAGTCACAGGATCTGGAAACACCATATATTTT; CDR3 protein: CASSSVTGSGNTIYF
D gene: TRBD1; clone size: once; J gene: TRBJ1-1; V gene: TRBV12-5; CDR3 DNA: TGTGCTAGTGGTTTCGGTGTACGGGGACAGGGGGCTTTCTTT; CDR3 protein: CASGFGVRGQGAFF
D gene: -; clone size: few; J gene: TRBJ2-2; V gene: TRBV2; CDR3 DNA: TGTGCCAGCAGTGAAAAGGAGGGGAAGAACACCGGGGAGCTGTTTTTT; CDR3 protein: CASSEKEGKNTGELFF
D gene: TRBD2; clone size: once; J gene: TRBJ2-1; V gene: TRBV7-6; CDR3 DNA: TGTGCCAGCAGCTTAAGTGCGGGGGGCTACAATGAGCAGTTCTTC; CDR3 protein: CASSLSAGGYNEQFF
D gene: -; clone size: -; J gene: TRBJ1-6; V gene: TRBV18; CDR3 DNA: TGTGCCAGCTCACCTGGGCGCTATAATTCACCCCTCCACTTT; CDR3 protein: CASSPGRYNSPLHF
D gene: TRBD1; clone size: -; J gene: TRBJ1-6; V gene: TRBV27; CDR3 DNA: TGTGCCAGCAGTCCCAGGGGGGTCTCCTATAATTCACCCCTCCACTTT; CDR3 protein: CASSPRGVSYNSPLHF
D gene: TRBD2; clone size: -; J gene: TRBJ2-7; V gene: TRBV6-1; CDR3 DNA: TGTGCCAGCAGTGATGCCGGACTAGTCTACGAGCAGTACTTC; CDR3 protein: CASSDAGLVYEQYF
D gene: -; clone size: -; J gene: TRBJ2-2; V gene: TRBV15; CDR3 DNA: TGTGCCACCAGCAGAGATAGAGGGCGGGGCCCCCACGGGGAGCTGTTTTTT; CDR3 protein: CATSRDRGRGPHGELFF
D gene: -; clone size: -; J gene: TRBJ1-4; V gene: TRBV10-3; CDR3 DNA: TGTGCCATCAGCTGGGACGGACTACCTGAAAAACTGTTTTTT; CDR3 protein: CAISWDGLPEKLFF
D gene: TRBD1; clone size: -; J gene: TRBJ1-5; V gene: TRBV4-1; CDR3 DNA: TGCGCCAGCAGCCAAGAGGCTCCGGGACAGGGAGGAGTGTTTGGGAATCAGCCCCAGCATTTT; CDR3 protein: CASSQEAPGQGGVFGNQPQHF
D gene: TRBD2; clone size: -; J gene: TRBJ2-3; V gene: TRBV10-3; CDR3 DNA: TGTGCCATCAGTGCAGGACTAGCGGGGGGGCTAGGGGATACGCAGTATTTT; CDR3 protein: CAISAGLAGGLGDTQYF
D gene: -; clone size: -; J gene: TRBJ1-2; V gene: TRBV6-5; CDR3 DNA: TGTGCCAGCAGTCTCAGGGTCGGCTATGGCTACACCTTC; CDR3 protein: CASSLRVGYGYTF
D gene: TRBD2; clone size: -; J gene: TRBJ2-5; V gene: TRBV5-1; CDR3 DNA: TGCGCCAGCAGCTTGGTGGCGGGGGGGCCCCAAGAGACCCAGTACTTC; CDR3 protein: CASSLVAGGPQETQYF
D gene: TRBD1; clone size: -; J gene: TRBJ2-7; V gene: TRBV11-2; CDR3 DNA: TGTGCCAGCAGCCCTCGACAGGGCACCCCGACCGAGCAGTACTTC; CDR3 protein: CASSPRQGTPTEQYF
D gene: TRBD2; clone size: -; J gene: TRBJ2-1; V gene: TRBV5-6; CDR3 DNA: TGTGCCAGCAGCCTAGCGGGGGGGCTGTACAATGAGCAGTTCTTC; CDR3 protein: CASSLAGGLYNEQFF
D gene: TRBD1; clone size: -; J gene: TRBJ2-2; V gene: TRBV27; CDR3 DNA: TGTGCCAGCAGCTTTACCCGGACAGGACCGAACACCGGGGAGCTGTTTTTT; CDR3 protein: CASSFTRTGPNTGELFF
D gene: -; clone size: -; J gene: TRBJ2-3; V gene: TRBV19; CDR3 DNA: TGTGCCAGTAGCCCCGTACTAGGAGGAGTGCAGTATTTT; CDR3 protein: CASSPVLGGVQYF
D gene: TRBD1; clone size: -; J gene: TRBJ1-2; V gene: TRBV7-8; CDR3 DNA: TGTGCCAGCAGCTTAGGATCAGGGGGCTATGGCTACACCTTC; CDR3 protein: CASSLGSGGYGYTF
D gene: TRBD1; clone size: -; J gene: TRBJ2-7; V gene: TRBV7-8; CDR3 DNA: TGTGCCAGCAGACCGACAGGGCTACACGAGCAGTACTTC; CDR3 protein: CASRPTGLHEQYF
D gene: -; clone size: -; J gene: TRBJ2-7; V gene: TRBV6-1; CDR3 DNA: TGTGCCAGCAGTGAACTCGGCAGGCTCAACTACGAGCAGTACTTC; CDR3 protein: CASSELGRLNYEQYF
D gene: TRBD1; clone size: -; J gene: TRBJ2-7; V gene: TRBV7-9; CDR3 DNA: TGTGCCAGCAGGGCAACAGGGGGCTACGAGCAGTACTTC; CDR3 protein: CASRATGGYEQYF
D gene: -; clone size: -; J gene: TRBJ2-1; V gene: TRBV2; CDR3 DNA: TGTGCCAGCAGTAAAGAGGGGGGGCGGGGGAATGAGCAGTTCTTC; CDR3 protein: CASSKEGGRGNEQFF
D gene: TRBD1; clone size: -; J gene: TRBJ1-5; V gene: TRBV28; CDR3 DNA: TGTGCCAGCAGTTCCACGACAGGGCGCCAGCCCCAGCATTTT; CDR3 protein: CASSSTTGRQPQHF